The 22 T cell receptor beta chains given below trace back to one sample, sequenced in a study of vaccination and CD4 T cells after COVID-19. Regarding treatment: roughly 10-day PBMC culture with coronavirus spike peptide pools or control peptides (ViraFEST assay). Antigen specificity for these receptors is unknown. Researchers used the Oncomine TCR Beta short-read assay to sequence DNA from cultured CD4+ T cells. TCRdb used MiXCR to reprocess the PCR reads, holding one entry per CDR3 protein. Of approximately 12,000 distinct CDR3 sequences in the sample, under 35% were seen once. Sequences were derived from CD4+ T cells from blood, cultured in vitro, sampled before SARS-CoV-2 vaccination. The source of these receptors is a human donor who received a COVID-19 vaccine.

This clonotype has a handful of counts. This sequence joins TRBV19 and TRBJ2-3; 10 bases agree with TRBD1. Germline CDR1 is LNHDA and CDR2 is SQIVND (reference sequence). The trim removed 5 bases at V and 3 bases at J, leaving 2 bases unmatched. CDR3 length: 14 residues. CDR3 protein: CASSDRGQTDTQYF. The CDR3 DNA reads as TGTGCCAGTAGTGACAGGGGGCAGACAGATACGCAGTATTTT.

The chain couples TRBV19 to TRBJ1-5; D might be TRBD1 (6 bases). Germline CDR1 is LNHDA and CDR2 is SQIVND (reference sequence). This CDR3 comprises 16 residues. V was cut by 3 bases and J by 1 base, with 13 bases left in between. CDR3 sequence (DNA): TGTGCCAGTAGTATTCTTCGGGGGCAGAGCAATCAGCCCCAGCATTTT. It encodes CASSILRGQSNQPQHF.

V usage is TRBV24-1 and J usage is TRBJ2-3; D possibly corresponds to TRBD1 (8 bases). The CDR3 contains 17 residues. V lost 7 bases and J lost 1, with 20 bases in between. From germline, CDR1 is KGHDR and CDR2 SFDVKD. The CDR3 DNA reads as TGTGCCACCAGCGCCGGGGGAGGGGGACAGGGCACAGATACGCAGTATTTT. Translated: CATSAGGGGQGTDTQYF.

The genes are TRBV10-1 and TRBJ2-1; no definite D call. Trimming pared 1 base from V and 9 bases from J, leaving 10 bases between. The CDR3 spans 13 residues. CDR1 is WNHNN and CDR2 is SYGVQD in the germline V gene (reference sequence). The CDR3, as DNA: TGCGCCAGCAGTGAGTGGGCAGGTACTGAGCAGTTCTTC. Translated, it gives CASSEWAGTEQFF.

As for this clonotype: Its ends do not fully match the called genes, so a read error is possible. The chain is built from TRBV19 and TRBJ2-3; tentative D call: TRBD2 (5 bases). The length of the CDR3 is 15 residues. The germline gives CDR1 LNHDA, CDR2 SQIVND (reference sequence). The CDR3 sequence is CASSITLASTNTQYF. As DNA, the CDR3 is TGTGCCAGTAGTATCACGCTAGCTAGCACAAATACGCAGTATTTT.

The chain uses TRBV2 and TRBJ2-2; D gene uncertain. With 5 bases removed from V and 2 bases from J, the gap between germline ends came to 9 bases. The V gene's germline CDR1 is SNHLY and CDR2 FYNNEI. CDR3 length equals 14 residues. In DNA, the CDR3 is TGTGCCAGCAGTTGGCGTAGAAACACCGGGGAGCTGTTTTTT. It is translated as CASSWRRNTGELFF.

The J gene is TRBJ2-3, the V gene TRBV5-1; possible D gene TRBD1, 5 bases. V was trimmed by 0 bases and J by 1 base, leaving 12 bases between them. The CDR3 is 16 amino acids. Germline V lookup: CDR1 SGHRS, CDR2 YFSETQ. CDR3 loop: CASSLVRERGTDTQYF. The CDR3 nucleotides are TGCGCCAGCAGCTTGGTCAGGGAAAGGGGCACAGATACGCAGTATTTT. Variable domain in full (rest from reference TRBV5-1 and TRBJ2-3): KAGVTQTPRYLIKTRGQQVTLSCSPISGHRSVSWYQQTPGQGLQFLFEYFSETQRNKGNFPGRFSGRQFSNSRSEMNVSTLELGDSALYLCASSLVRERGTDTQYFGPGTRLTVL.

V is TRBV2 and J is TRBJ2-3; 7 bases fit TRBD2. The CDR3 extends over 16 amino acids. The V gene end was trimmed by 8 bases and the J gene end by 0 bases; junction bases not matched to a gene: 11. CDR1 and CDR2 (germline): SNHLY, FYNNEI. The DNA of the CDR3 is TGTGCCAGCTCAAAAGGGCTAGCGGCTAGCACAGATACGCAGTATTTT. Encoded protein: CASSKGLAASTDTQYF.

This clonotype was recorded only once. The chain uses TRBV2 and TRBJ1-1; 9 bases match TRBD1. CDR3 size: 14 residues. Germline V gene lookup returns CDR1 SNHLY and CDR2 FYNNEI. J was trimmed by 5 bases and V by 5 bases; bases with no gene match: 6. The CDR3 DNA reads TGTGCCAGCAGTAACAGGGGGCGAGGTACTGAAGCTTTCTTT. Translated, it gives CASSNRGRGTEAFF.

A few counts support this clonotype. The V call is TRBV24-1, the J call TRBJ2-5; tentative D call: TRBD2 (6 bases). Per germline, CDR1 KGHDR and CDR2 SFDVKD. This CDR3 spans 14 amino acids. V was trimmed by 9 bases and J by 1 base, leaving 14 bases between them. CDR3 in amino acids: CATSNVGGQETQYF. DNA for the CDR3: TGTGCCACCTCTAACGTCGGGGGCCAAGAGACCCAGTACTTC.

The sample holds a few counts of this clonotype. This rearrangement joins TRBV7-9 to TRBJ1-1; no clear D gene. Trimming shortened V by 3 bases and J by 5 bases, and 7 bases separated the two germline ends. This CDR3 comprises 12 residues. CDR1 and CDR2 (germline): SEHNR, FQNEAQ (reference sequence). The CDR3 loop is CASSFYLTEAFF. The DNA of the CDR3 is TGTGCCAGCAGCTTTTATTTAACTGAAGCTTTCTTT.

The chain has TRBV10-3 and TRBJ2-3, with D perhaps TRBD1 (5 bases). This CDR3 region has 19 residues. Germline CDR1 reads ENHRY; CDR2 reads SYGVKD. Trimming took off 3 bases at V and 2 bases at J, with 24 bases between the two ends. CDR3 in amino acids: CAISENKYWQGLLTDTQYF. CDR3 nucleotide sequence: TGTGCCATCAGTGAAAATAAATATTGGCAGGGCCTCCTCACAGATACGCAGTATTTT.

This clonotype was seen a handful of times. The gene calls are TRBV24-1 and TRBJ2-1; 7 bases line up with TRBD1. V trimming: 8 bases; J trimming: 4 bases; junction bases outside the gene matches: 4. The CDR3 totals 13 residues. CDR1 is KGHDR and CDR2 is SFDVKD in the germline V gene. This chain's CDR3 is CATTRDSYNEQFF. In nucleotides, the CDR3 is TGTGCCACCACCCGGGACAGTTACAATGAGCAGTTCTTC.

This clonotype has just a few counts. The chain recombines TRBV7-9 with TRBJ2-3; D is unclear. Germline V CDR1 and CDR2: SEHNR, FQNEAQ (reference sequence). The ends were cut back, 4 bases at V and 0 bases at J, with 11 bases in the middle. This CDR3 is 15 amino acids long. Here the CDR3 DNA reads TGTGCCAGCAGCTCATCACGACAAAGCACAGATACGCAGTATTTT. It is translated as CASSSSRQSTDTQYF.

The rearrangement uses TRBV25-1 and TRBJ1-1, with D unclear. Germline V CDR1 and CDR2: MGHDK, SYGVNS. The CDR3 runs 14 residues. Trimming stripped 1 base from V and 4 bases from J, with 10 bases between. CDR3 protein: CASSESWGITEAFF. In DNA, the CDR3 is TGTGCCAGCAGTGAATCATGGGGTATCACTGAAGCTTTCTTT.

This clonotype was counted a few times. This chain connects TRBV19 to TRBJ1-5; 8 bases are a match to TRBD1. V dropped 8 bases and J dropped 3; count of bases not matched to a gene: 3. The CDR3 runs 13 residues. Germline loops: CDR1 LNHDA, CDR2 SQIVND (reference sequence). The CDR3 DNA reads TGTGCCAGTCAGACAGGGGTCAATCAGCCCCAGCATTTT. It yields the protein CASQTGVNQPQHF.

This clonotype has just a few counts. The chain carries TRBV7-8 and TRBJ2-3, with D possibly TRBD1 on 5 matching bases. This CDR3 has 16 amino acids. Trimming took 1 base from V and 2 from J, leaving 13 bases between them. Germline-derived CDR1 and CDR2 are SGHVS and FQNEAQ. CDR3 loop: CASSLGRLRATDTQYF. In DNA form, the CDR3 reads TGTGCCAGCAGCTTAGGGAGACTCAGGGCCACAGATACGCAGTATTTT.

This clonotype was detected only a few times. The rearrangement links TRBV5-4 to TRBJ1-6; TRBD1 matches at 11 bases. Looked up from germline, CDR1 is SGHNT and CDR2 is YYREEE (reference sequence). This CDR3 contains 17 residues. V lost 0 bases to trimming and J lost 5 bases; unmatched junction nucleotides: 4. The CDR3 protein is CASSLGGQGGHNSPLHF. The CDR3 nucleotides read TGTGCCAGCAGCTTGGGGGGACAGGGGGGGCATAATTCACCCCTCCACTTT.

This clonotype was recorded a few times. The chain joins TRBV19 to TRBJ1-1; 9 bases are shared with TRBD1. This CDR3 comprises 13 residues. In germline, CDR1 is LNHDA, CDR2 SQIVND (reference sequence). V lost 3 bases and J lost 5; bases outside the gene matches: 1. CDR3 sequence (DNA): TGTGCCAGTAGTATCGACAGGGGGACTGAAGCTTTCTTT. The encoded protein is CASSIDRGTEAFF.

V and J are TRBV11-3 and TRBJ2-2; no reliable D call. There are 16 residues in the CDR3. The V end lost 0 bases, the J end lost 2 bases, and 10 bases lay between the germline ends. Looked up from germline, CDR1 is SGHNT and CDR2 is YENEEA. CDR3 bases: TGTGCCAGCAGCTTAGATCGCAAAGATAACACCGGGGAGCTGTTTTTT. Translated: CASSLDRKDNTGELFF. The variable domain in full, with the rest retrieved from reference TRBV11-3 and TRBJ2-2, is EAGVVQSPRYKIIEKKQPVAFWCNPISGHNTLYWYLQNLGQGPELLIRYENEEAVDDSQLPKDRFSAERLKGVDSTLKIQPAELGDSAVYLCASSLDRKDNTGELFFGEGSRLTVL.

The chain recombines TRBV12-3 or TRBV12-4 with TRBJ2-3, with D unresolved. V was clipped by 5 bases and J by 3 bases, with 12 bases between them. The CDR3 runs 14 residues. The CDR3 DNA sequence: TGTGCCAGCAGTCGGGTCAGAAGGACAGATACGCAGTATTTT. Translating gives CASSRVRRTDTQYF.

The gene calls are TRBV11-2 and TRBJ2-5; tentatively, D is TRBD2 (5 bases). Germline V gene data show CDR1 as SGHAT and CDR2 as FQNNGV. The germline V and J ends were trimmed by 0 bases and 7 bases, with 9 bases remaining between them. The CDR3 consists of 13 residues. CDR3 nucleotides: TGTGCCAGCAGCTTAGATTCACGGGGGACCCAGTACTTC. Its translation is CASSLDSRGTQYF.